The clone carrying this TCR beta chain was observed a few times. This sample is part of a study of blood T cell repertoires in COVID-19. Study information: The cDNA or gDNA used as material had been derived from T cells, B-cell-depleted T cells, or PBMCs.

Authors' methods: Scientists estimated how many nucleated cells there were by amplifying reference gene primers. TCRdb's table, derived via immunoSEQ multiplex PCR, lists solely in-frame clones and lacks some. V and J calls and clone size are given by that table; D and trimming were obtained from the DNA. The data contain over 300,000 clones, 86% of them seen just once; the ten biggest clones take up 1.5% to 2%. Germline V gene data show CDR1 as MNHEY and CDR2 as SVGAGI. This CDR3 has 15 residues. J was trimmed by 8 bases and V by 6 bases; bases with no gene match: 11. The chain carries TRBV6-5 and TRBJ2-1; the match to TRBD2 covers 9 bases. This TCR came from a woman in her forties or fifties with acute or convalescent COVID-19. The specimen was peripheral blood. CDR3 region: CASREPGLASYEQFF. The DNA of the CDR3 is TGTGCCAGCAGGGAGCCGGGACTAGCATCCTATGAGCAGTTCTTC.